Listed below are T cell receptor beta chains from one sample, sequenced in a study of tumor-infiltrating lymphocytes in oesophageal squamous cell carcinoma. One entry per CDR3 protein, called by TCRdb with MiXCR from the PCR reads. The table records about 11,000 distinct CDR3 sequences, 40% to 60% of them present only once. Sequencing used esophageal tumor tissue. Receptors were obtained from a female donor with esophageal squamous cell carcinoma. The CDR3 runs from the conserved cysteine through the conserved F or W. The D gene is left open where the match is weak. For some rows the clone size is stated as once, few or many, or as a class when expanded; others skip it.

TRBV12-3/TRBV12-4	NA	few	TRBJ2-7	TGTGCCAGCAGTTTCGTAGCGCCCCACGAGCAGTACTTC	CASSFVAPHEQYF
TRBV7-4	NA	once	TRBJ2-6	TGTGCCAGCAGCACCCCCAGGGGCTCTGGGGCCAACGTCCTGACTTTC	CASSTPRGSGANVLTF
TRBV24-1	TRBD1	NA	TRBJ2-1	TGTGCCACCAGCAGACAGGGGGTGACCTACAATGAGCAGTTCTTC	CATSRQGVTYNEQFF
TRBV7-6	NA	NA	TRBJ1-3	TGTGCCAGCAGCTTCAACTCCGGGACGCTTGGAAACACCATATATTTT	CASSFNSGTLGNTIYF
TRBV7-9	TRBD2	NA	TRBJ2-3	TGTGCCAGCAGCCGGACTAGCGGGGGGGCTTTTATAGATACGCAGTATTTT	CASSRTSGGAFIDTQYF
TRBV4-1	TRBD2	many	TRBJ2-7	TGCGCCAGCAGCCAAGATCCGGGACTACTCTACGAGCAGTACTTC	CASSQDPGLLYEQYF
TRBV6-1	TRBD1	many	TRBJ2-7	TGTGCCAGCAGTGAAGGCACCGGGACAGGGTACGACGAGCAGTACTTC	CASSEGTGTGYDEQYF
TRBV20-1	NA	NA	TRBJ2-3	TGCAGTGCCAGAGCTCTAGCGCGGGGACGAGATACGCAGTATTTT	CSARALARGRDTQYF
TRBV7-2	NA	NA	TRBJ2-5	TGTGCCAGCAGCTTAATGGGAAGGGCTGAGACCCAGTACTTC	CASSLMGRAETQYF
TRBV15	NA	NA	TRBJ1-2	TGTGCCACCAGCAGAGCCGGGGAAGGGGGCTACACCTTC	CATSRAGEGGYTF
TRBV7-2	NA	NA	TRBJ1-4	TGTGCCAGCAGCTTAGGGGCGTCTGGTGAAAAACTGTTTTTT	CASSLGASGEKLFF
TRBV7-3	NA	NA	TRBJ2-5	TGTGCCAGCAGCTTTTCAGGGGGGTTGCAGGAGACCCAGTACTTC	CASSFSGGLQETQYF
TRBV7-9	NA	few	TRBJ1-2	TGTGCCAGCAGCCAGGGACATGGTAACTATGGCTACACCTTC	CASSQGHGNYGYTF